Listed below are T cell receptor beta chains from one sample, sequenced in a study of blood T cell repertoires in COVID-19. The method was immunoSEQ multiplex PCR; TCRdb's version includes in-frame clones alone and lacks a portion of them. The sample has under 70,000 clones; around four fifths are singletons. The sequencing sample was made of peripheral blood. The receptors were sampled from a woman of 80 years or more with acute or convalescent COVID-19. The CDR3 runs from the conserved cysteine through the conserved F or W. The order of the fields is D gene, clone size, V gene, J gene, CDR3 protein, CDR3 DNA. A D gene is named only where the DNA matches it firmly. Clone size is shown for a subset of rows, as once, few, many or a class of expanded clone.

TRBD1,.,TRBV11-3,TRBJ2-7,CASSLNRGNEQYF,TGTGCCAGCAGCCTCAACAGGGGGAACGAGCAGTACTTC
TRBD1,.,TRBV25-1,TRBJ2-5,CASSGAGTGNQYF,TGTGCCAGCAGTGGAGCCGGGACAGGGAACCAGTACTTC
.,.,TRBV9,TRBJ1-3,CASSVDNSGNTIYF,TGTGCCAGCAGCGTAGATAACTCTGGAAACACCATATATTTT
TRBD2,.,TRBV7-2,TRBJ2-5,CASRIAGGSQETQYF,TGTGCCAGCAGAATCGCGGGGGGTTCACAAGAGACCCAGTACTTC
TRBD2,.,TRBV2,TRBJ2-5,CASSERASGPQETQYF,TGTGCCAGCAGTGAGAGGGCTAGCGGACCCCAAGAGACCCAGTACTTC
.,few,TRBV30,TRBJ2-7,CAWTTGIEKPYEQYF,TGTGCCTGGACCACCGGGATAGAGAAACCCTACGAGCAGTACTTC
.,.,TRBV2,TRBJ2-2,CASSVGTFTGELFF,TGTGCCAGCAGCGTCGGGACATTCACCGGGGAGCTGTTTTTT
.,.,TRBV7-2,TRBJ2-3,CASSLGGGAGTDTQYF,TGTGCCAGCAGCTTAGGAGGGGGGGCCGGCACAGATACGCAGTATTTT
TRBD1,once,TRBV30,TRBJ1-1,CAWSVGGQGNTEAFF,TGTGCCTGGAGTGTCGGGGGACAGGGGAACACTGAAGCTTTCTTT
.,.,TRBV21-1,TRBJ2-7,CASSRGEEQYF,TGTGCCAGCAGCAGGGGCGAAGAGCAGTACTTC
.,.,TRBV5-1,TRBJ2-1,CASSFFTSSGNEQFF,TGCGCCAGCAGCTTTTTCACTAGCTCTGGGAATGAGCAGTTCTTC
TRBD1,.,TRBV11-3,TRBJ2-7,CASSSLGQRLSYEQYF,TGTGCCAGCAGCTCTTTGGGACAGCGACTCTCCTACGAGCAGTACTTC
TRBD2,.,TRBV7-8,TRBJ2-7,CASSPRAGETYEQYF,TGTGCCAGCAGCCCTAGGGCGGGGGAAACCTACGAGCAGTACTTC
TRBD2,.,TRBV11-2,TRBJ2-3,CASSLVVPGGITDTQYF,TGTGCCAGCAGCTTAGTCGTTCCGGGGGGGATCACAGATACGCAGTATTTT
TRBD2,.,TRBV3-1/TRBV3-2,TRBJ2-5,CASSPGLAEWETQYF,TGTGCCAGCAGCCCCGGACTAGCGGAATGGGAGACCCAGTACTTC
.,few,TRBV27,TRBJ1-1,CASSFSGTTGEAFF,TGTGCCAGCAGTTTTTCCGGGACAACCGGAGAAGCTTTCTTT
TRBD1,once,TRBV5-4,TRBJ1-2,CASSPSGQGDYGYTF,TGTGCCAGCAGCCCTTCCGGACAGGGCGACTATGGCTACACCTTC
.,once,TRBV5-1,TRBJ2-5,CASSPTSRGETQYF,TGCGCCAGCAGCCCAACTAGTAGAGGGGAGACCCAGTACTTC
TRBD1,.,TRBV18,TRBJ1-1,CASSPRGQGARTEAFF,TGTGCCAGCTCACCCCGGGGGCAGGGGGCCAGAACTGAAGCTTTCTTT
TRBD2,.,TRBV11-2,TRBJ2-7,CASSLDRGLAGADSYEQYF,TGTGCCAGCAGCTTAGATCGGGGACTAGCGGGGGCCGACTCCTACGAGCAGTACTTC
.,.,TRBV30,TRBJ1-4,CAWKGFIGTVNEKLFF,TGTGCCTGGAAGGGGTTTATAGGGACTGTTAATGAAAAACTGTTTTTT
.,.,TRBV5-1,TRBJ2-7,CASTPPSGYEQYF,TGCGCCAGCACTCCACCCTCGGGCTACGAGCAGTACTTC
TRBD1,.,TRBV11-2,TRBJ1-2,CASSLGTGGYGYTF,TGTGCCAGCAGCTTAGGGACAGGGGGTTATGGCTACACCTTC
TRBD1,.,TRBV10-3,TRBJ2-6,CAISDGVGTGNSGANVLTF,TGTGCCATCAGTGATGGAGTCGGGACAGGGAACTCTGGGGCCAACGTCCTGACTTTC
.,.,TRBV5-6,TRBJ2-3,CASSLVHGPRGDTQYF,TGTGCCAGCAGCTTGGTCCACGGGCCTAGGGGAGATACGCAGTATTTT
.,.,TRBV7-3,TRBJ1-1,CASSSGLPGLNTEAFF,TGTGCCAGCAGCTCTGGACTCCCAGGCCTGAACACTGAAGCTTTCTTT
TRBD2,.,TRBV3-1/TRBV3-2,TRBJ2-5,CASSVTRTSLETQYF,TGTGCCAGCAGCGTTACCAGGACTAGCTTGGAGACCCAGTACTTC
.,.,TRBV21-1,TRBJ1-1,CASSKAAGNTEAFF,TGTGCCAGCAGCAAAGCCGCGGGGAACACTGAAGCTTTCTTT
.,.,TRBV5-1,TRBJ1-4,CASSPGGTNEKLFF,TGCGCCAGCAGCCCCGGGGGGACTAATGAAAAACTGTTTTTT
.,.,TRBV11-2,TRBJ1-3,CASSLVGGGSSGNTIYF,TGTGCCAGCAGCTTAGTCGGCGGGGGTTCCTCTGGAAACACCATATATTTT
.,.,TRBV5-1,TRBJ2-7,CASSSTTDTYEQYF,TGCGCCAGCAGCTCAACGACAGATACCTACGAGCAGTACTTC
.,.,TRBV6-5,TRBJ2-7,CASSYTHYEQYF,TGTGCCAGCAGTTACACTCATTACGAGCAGTACTTC
.,.,TRBV5-1,TRBJ2-2,CASRDGQPTGELFF,TGCGCCAGCAGGGACGGACAGCCAACCGGGGAGCTGTTTTTT
.,.,TRBV6-1,TRBJ1-5,CASSGSGIGRVSNQPQHF,TGTGCCAGCAGTGGGTCAGGGATTGGTCGGGTCAGCAATCAGCCCCAGCATTTT
TRBD1,few,TRBV19,TRBJ2-2,CASAEQGSTGELFF,TGTGCCAGTGCCGAACAGGGGTCCACCGGGGAGCTGTTTTTT
.,.,TRBV27,TRBJ1-4,CASSPRGGRVEKLFF,TGTGCCAGCAGCCCGAGGGGGGGTCGGGTTGAAAAACTGTTTTTT
TRBD1,once,TRBV19,TRBJ1-1,CASSTRGLDTEAFF,TGTGCCAGTAGTACCAGGGGGCTTGACACTGAAGCTTTCTTT
TRBD2,.,TRBV7-2,TRBJ2-1,CASSSSSGGYNEQFF,TGTGCCAGCAGCTCTTCTAGCGGGGGATACAATGAGCAGTTCTTC
.,.,TRBV12-3/TRBV12-4,TRBJ1-2,CASSLARYGYTF,TGTGCCAGCAGTTTAGCCCGTTATGGCTACACCTTC
.,.,TRBV13,TRBJ1-2,CASSLAYYRGSNYGYTF,TGTGCCAGCAGCTTAGCGTATTATCGGGGATCTAACTATGGCTACACCTTC
TRBD2,.,TRBV11-2,TRBJ2-7,CASSLISGERGRYEQYF,TGTGCCAGCAGCTTAATCTCGGGGGAGCGGGGGCGCTACGAGCAGTACTTC